The rows below give T cell receptor beta chains drawn from one sample of a study of shared clonotypes between healthy human individuals. TCRdb keeps only in-frame clones here, not all; method: immunoSEQ multiplex PCR. The table lists roughly 550,000 clones, around 95% of them singletons. The sequenced sample consisted of naive CD8+ T cells sorted from blood. Every receptor here comes from a woman in her twenties or thirties in good health. The CDR3 runs from the conserved cysteine through the conserved F or W. D genes are given only for firm matches. Rows give clone size only sometimes, using once, few, many, or a class for an expanded clone.

DNA: TGTGCCAGCAGCTTAGTAGGGCGGGCCTACGAGCAGTACTTC
CDR3: CASSLVGRAYEQYF
V: TRBV13
J: TRBJ2-7
D: NA
size: NA

DNA: TGTGCCAGCAGCCAAGAGGACACCGGGGAGCTGTTTTTT
CDR3: CASSQEDTGELFF
V: TRBV11-2
J: TRBJ2-2
D: NA
size: NA

DNA: TGTGCCAGCAGTCCAGGACATAGCACAGATACGCAGTATTTT
CDR3: CASSPGHSTDTQYF
V: TRBV27
J: TRBJ2-3
D: NA
size: NA

DNA: TGCGCCAGCAGCCAACGACTAGCGGGAGTCTCAGATACGCAGTATTTT
CDR3: CASSQRLAGVSDTQYF
V: TRBV4-1
J: TRBJ2-3
D: TRBD2
size: NA

DNA: TGTGCCAGCAGTCCCCTGCCGACTAGCGGGATATCCTACGAGCAGTACTTC
CDR3: CASSPLPTSGISYEQYF
V: TRBV27
J: TRBJ2-7
D: TRBD2
size: NA

DNA: TGTGCCAGCAGTTTTGGGGACACAGAGTACTTC
CDR3: CASSFGDTEYF
V: TRBV27
J: TRBJ2-5
D: NA
size: NA

DNA: TGTGCCAGCAGCCCTGTAGGGTCCGGGGAGCTGTTTTTT
CDR3: CASSPVGSGELFF
V: TRBV7-7
J: TRBJ2-2
D: NA
size: NA

DNA: TGTGCCAGCAGCCAAGTTTCATCCCTGGCAACAGATACGCAGTATTTT
CDR3: CASSQVSSLATDTQYF
V: TRBV4-2
J: TRBJ2-3
D: NA
size: NA

DNA: TGTGCCAGCAGCTACTCGGCGAACACTGAAGCTTTCTTT
CDR3: CASSYSANTEAFF
V: TRBV6-5
J: TRBJ1-1
D: NA
size: NA

DNA: TGTGCCAGCAGCCAGGGGGAACCCTACGAGCAGTACTTC
CDR3: CASSQGEPYEQYF
V: TRBV4-2
J: TRBJ2-7
D: NA
size: NA

DNA: TGTGCCAGCAGCTCCGGACAGGGCGGCAATCAGCCCCAGCATTTT
CDR3: CASSSGQGGNQPQHF
V: TRBV27
J: TRBJ1-5
D: TRBD1
size: NA

DNA: TGTGCCAGCAGCCGGGACAGGGGGCGGAATGAAAAACTGTTTTTT
CDR3: CASSRDRGRNEKLFF
V: TRBV6-5
J: TRBJ1-4
D: TRBD1
size: NA

DNA: TGTGCCAGTAGTTGGGCTAGCGGGAGGGATGAGCAGTTCTTC
CDR3: CASSWASGRDEQFF
V: TRBV19
J: TRBJ2-1
D: TRBD2
size: NA

DNA: TGTGCCAGCAGCTCGATCGGACAGGGGATTATCATCAATGAGCAGTTCTTC
CDR3: CASSSIGQGIIINEQFF
V: TRBV5-6
J: TRBJ2-1
D: TRBD1
size: NA

DNA: TGCGCCAGCAGTGATGAACAGGGTCCCACCTACGAGCAGTACTTC
CDR3: CASSDEQGPTYEQYF
V: TRBV10-1
J: TRBJ2-7
D: NA
size: NA

DNA: TGTGCCAGCAGTGACTGGGCGGGCAGCTCCTACAATGAGCAGTTCTTC
CDR3: CASSDWAGSSYNEQFF
V: TRBV2
J: TRBJ2-1
D: NA
size: once

DNA: TGTGCCAGCAGCATGGACAGGTCCTACGAGCAGTACTTC
CDR3: CASSMDRSYEQYF
V: TRBV5-4
J: TRBJ2-7
D: TRBD1
size: NA

DNA: TGCGCCAGCAGCCAAGATCCGGATATTGTCTACAATGAGCAGTTCTTC
CDR3: CASSQDPDIVYNEQFF
V: TRBV4-1
J: TRBJ2-1
D: NA
size: NA